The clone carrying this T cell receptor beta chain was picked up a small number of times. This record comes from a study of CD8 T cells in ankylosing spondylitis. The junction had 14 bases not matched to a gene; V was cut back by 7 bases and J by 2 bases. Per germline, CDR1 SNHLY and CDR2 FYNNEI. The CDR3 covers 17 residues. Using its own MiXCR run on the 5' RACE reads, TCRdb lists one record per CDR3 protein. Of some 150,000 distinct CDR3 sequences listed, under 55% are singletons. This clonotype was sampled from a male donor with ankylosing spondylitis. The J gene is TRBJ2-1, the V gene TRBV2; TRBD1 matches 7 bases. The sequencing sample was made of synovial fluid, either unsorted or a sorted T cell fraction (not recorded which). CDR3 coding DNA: TGTGCCAGCAACCCCTCATCCGGCACAGGGGCCTACAATGAGCAGTTCTTC. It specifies CASNPSSGTGAYNEQFF.